This TCR beta chain was identified in a study of Graves' ophthalmopathy and Graves' hyperthyroidism. Whole-study results and caveats: Most thyroid clonotypes expanded beyond 0.001 frequency were also found in blood.

Only one count was recorded for this clonotype. What it binds is unknown. The CDR3 covers 15 residues. Germline V CDR1 and CDR2: SGHDT, YYEEEE. V trimming: 4 bases; J trimming: 4 bases; junction bases outside the gene matches: 9. Amplification targeted the TCR beta CDR3 regions, with RNA transcripts as the source material. The first-round RT-PCR employed HTBI primers together with the Qiagen OneStep RT-PCR kit. A multiplex PCR was then performed as the second round. One entry per CDR3 protein results from TCRdb running MiXCR on the multiplex PCR reads. The data show about 1.2 million distinct CDR3 sequences, with about two fifths seen just once and around 10% held by the top ten. Excluded were patients with other autoimmune diseases, uncontrolled infections, pregnancy or lactation.

The chain combines TRBV5-6 with TRBJ1-1; TRBD1 matches 8 bases. Sequencing was done on a sample of peripheral blood or thyroid tissue (not recorded which). The receptor was isolated from an adult man with Graves' hyperthyroidism. CDR3 in DNA: TGTGCCAGCAGCCGGACAGGGTATGAAGGCACTGAAGCTTTCTTT. Protein: CASSRTGYEGTEAFF.